These 3 T cell receptor beta chains came from one sample sequenced in a study of blood T cell repertoires in COVID-19. This table comes from immunoSEQ multiplex PCR, and its TCRdb copy is limited to in-frame clones, with some not included. Of 75,000 to 80,000 clones in the sample, about 88% are singletons; the top ten hold over 9.5%. Sequenced sample: peripheral blood. The receptors were gathered from a man in his sixties with COVID-19, enrolled during active disease.

This sequence joins TRBV24-1 and TRBJ2-1; TRBD2 matches at 8 bases. Trimming removed 5 bases from V and 7 bases from J; junction bases left unmatched: 15. The CDR3 runs to 17 residues. The germline gives CDR1 KGHDR, CDR2 SFDVKD. This chain's CDR3 is CATSGRELAELGNEQFF. CDR3 DNA: TGTGCCACCAGTGGACGCGAACTAGCGGAATTGGGGAATGAGCAGTTCTTC.

The V and J genes are TRBV5-4 and TRBJ2-1; 7 bases are a match to TRBD2. Trimming cost V 4 bases and J 0 bases; bases outside gene matches: 1. The CDR3 is 14 residues long. CDR1 and CDR2 (germline): SGHNT, YYREEE (reference sequence). The CDR3 DNA follows: TGTGCCAGCAGCCCGGGGGGCTCCTACAATGAGCAGTTCTTC. This encodes CASSPGGSYNEQFF.

The J gene is TRBJ2-3, the V gene TRBV19, with a possible D match to TRBD1 (7 bases). V dropped 5 bases and J dropped 7 bases, with 16 bases sitting between them. The CDR3 loop spans 14 amino acids. Germline-derived CDR1 and CDR2 are LNHDA and SQIVND (reference sequence). The CDR3 DNA is TGTGCCAGTAGTTCCCTCCAGGGGGGATATACGCAGTATTTT. Amino acids: CASSSLQGGYTQYF.